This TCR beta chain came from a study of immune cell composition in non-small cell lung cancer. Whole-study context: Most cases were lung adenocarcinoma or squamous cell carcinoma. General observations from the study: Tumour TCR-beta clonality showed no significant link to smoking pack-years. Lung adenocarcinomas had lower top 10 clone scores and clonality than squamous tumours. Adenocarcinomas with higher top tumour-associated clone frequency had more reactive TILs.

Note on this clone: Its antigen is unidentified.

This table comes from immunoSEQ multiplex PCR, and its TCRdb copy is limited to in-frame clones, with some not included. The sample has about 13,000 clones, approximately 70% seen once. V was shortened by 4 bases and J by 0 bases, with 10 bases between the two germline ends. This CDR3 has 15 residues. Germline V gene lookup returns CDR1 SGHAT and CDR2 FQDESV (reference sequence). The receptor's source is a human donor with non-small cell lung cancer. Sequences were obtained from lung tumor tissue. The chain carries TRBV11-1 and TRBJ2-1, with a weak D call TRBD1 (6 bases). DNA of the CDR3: TGTGCCAGCAGCTACGGACAGAGCTCCTACAATGAGCAGTTCTTC. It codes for CASSYGQSSYNEQFF.